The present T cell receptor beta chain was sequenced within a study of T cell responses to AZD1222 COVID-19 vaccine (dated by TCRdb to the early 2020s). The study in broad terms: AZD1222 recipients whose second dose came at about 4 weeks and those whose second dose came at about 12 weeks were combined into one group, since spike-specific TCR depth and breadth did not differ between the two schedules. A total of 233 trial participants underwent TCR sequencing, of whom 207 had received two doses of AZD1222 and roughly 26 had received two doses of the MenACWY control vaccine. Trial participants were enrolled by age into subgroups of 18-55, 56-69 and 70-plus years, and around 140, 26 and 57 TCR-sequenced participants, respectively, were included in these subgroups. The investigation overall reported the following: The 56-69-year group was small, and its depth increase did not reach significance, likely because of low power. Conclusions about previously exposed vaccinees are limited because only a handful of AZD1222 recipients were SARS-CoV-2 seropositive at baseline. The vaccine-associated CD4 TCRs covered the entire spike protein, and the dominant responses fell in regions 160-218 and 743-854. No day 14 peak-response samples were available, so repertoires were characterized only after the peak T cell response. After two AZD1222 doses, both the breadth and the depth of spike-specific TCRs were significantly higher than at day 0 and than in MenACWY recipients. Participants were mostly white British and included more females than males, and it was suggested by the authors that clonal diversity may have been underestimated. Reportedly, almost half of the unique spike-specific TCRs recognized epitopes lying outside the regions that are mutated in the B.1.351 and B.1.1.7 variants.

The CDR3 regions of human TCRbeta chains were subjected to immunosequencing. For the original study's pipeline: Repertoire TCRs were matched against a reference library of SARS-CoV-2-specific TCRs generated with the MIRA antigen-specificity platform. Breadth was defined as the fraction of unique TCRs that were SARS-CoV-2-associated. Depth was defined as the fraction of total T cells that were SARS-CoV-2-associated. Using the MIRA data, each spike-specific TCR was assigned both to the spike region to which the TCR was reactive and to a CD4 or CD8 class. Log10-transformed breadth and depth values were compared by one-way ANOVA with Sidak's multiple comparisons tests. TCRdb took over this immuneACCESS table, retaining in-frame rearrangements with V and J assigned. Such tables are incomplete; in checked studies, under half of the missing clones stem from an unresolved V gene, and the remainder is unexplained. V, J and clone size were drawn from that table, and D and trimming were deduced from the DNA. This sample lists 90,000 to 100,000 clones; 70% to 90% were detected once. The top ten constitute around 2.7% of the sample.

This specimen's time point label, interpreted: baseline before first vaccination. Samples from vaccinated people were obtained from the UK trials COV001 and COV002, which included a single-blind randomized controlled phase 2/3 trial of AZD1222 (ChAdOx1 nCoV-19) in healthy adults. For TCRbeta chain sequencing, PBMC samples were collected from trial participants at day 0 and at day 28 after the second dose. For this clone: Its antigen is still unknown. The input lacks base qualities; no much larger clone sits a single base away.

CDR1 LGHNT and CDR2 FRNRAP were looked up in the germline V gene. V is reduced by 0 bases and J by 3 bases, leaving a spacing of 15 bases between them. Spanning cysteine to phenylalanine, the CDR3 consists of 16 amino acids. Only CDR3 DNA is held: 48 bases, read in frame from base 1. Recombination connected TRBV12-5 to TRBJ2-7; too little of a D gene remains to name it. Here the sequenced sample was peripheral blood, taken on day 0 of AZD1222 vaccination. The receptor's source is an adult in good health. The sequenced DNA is TGTGCTAGTGGTTTGGTTGTGGATAATGGTCGCTACGAGCAGTACTTC. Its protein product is CASGLVVDNGRYEQYF.